One and the same sample provided the 24 T cell receptor beta chains below, sequenced in a study of T cells in women clearing cervical HPV infection. Repertoires were generated with immunoSEQ multiplex PCR, while TCRdb's copy carries only in-frame clones and drops some. This table lists about 26,000 clones. What was sequenced was blood buffy coat. Receptors originate from a woman aged 18 to 75 with a cervical HPV16 infection that either progressed to CIN3+ or cleared (not recorded which).

A note on this clone: The observed sequence ends 3 residues before the CDR3 terminus, with the missing tail filled in from the germline J gene. The chain has TRBV11-2 and TRBJ2-7, with 11 bases lining up with TRBD2. V was pared by 3 bases and J by 2 bases, with 0 bases of the junction left unmatched. This CDR3 has 14 residues. CDR1 and CDR2 from the germline V gene are SGHAT and FQNNGV. The chain's CDR3 is CASSFSGGAYEQYF. Incomplete CDR3 DNA: TGTGCCAGCAGCTTTAGCGGGGGGGCCTACGAG.

Note on this clone: The read ends 3 residues shy of where the CDR3 ends; the end is completed using the germline J gene. This rearrangement joins TRBV5-4 to TRBJ2-5; the D is unclear. The V and J ends lost 4 bases and 3 bases respectively, with 13 bases between them. CDR3 length: 14 residues. Germline V gene data show CDR1 as SGHNT and CDR2 as YYREEE (reference sequence). The part of the CDR3 DNA that was read is TGTGCCAGCAGCCCCCGGGTTACGGAAGAGACC. Translated: CASSPRVTEET. The entire CDR3 protein is CASSPRVTEETQYF.

As to this clone: The read halts 3 residues ahead of the CDR3 end, with the missing end drawn from the germline J gene. The rearrangement links TRBV19 to TRBJ1-2; 8 positions agree with TRBD1. This CDR3 is built from 16 residues. Germline assignment: CDR1 LNHDA and CDR2 SQIVND (reference sequence). V was pared by 1 base and J by 2 bases, with 6 bases of the junction left unmatched. CDR3 bases read: TGTGCCAGTAGTATAGGCCGGGACAGGACAAACTATGGC. Translation gives CASSIGRDRTNYG. The complete CDR3 sequence is CASSIGRDRTNYGYTF.

With respect to this clone: The read comes to an end 3 residues before the CDR3 does, leaving the germline J gene to fill in the end. This chain uses TRBV10-3 with TRBJ2-7, with D hard to call. Germline lookup yields CDR1 ENHRY and CDR2 SYGVKD. The V end was cut by 8 bases, the J end by 4 bases, with 9 bases between. The CDR3 loop spans 11 amino acids. The CDR3 reads CAIGPRYEQYF. The CDR3 bases that were read are TGTGCCATCGGTCCTCGGTACGAG.

On this clone itself: The CDR3 end falls 3 residues outside the read, so it is completed with the germline J gene. The chain carries TRBV6-2 or TRBV6-3 and TRBJ2-5, with TRBD2 identical over 8 bases. V trimming: 1 base; J trimming: 3 bases; junction bases outside the gene matches: 4. The length of the CDR3 is 15 residues. Germline assignment: CDR1 MNHEY and CDR2 SVGEGT. CDR3 loop: CASSYLAGLEETQYF. The CDR3 DNA, read in part, is TGTGCCAGCAGTTACTTAGCGGGGTTAGAAGAGACC.

Note on this clone: Sequencing ends 3 residues short of the CDR3 end; the germline J gene provides the rest. Other DNA sequences in this sample translate to the same CDR3. This sequence joins TRBV7-2 and TRBJ2-5, with 7 bases aligning to TRBD2. Germline CDR1 is SGHTA and CDR2 is FQGNSA. V lost 5 bases and J lost 5; bases outside the gene matches: 11. CDR3 length equals 15 residues. The CDR3 bases that were read are TGTGCCAGCAGCCCCGACGGGGGGAGCGGTGAGACC. Encoded protein: CASSPDGGSGET. In full, the CDR3 reads CASSPDGGSGETQYF.

To note about this clone: Sequencing ends 3 residues short of the CDR3 end; the germline J gene provides the rest. V and J are TRBV7-9 and TRBJ1-2; weak D call: TRBD1 (6 bases). The CDR3 length is 15 residues. CDR1 is SEHNR, CDR2 FQNEAQ, per germline (reference sequence). The sequenced part of the CDR3 DNA is TGTGCCAGCAGCTTGACCTTGTCTGGGGGCGCCGAC. Its protein is CASSLTLSGGAD. The complete CDR3 protein is CASSLTLSGGADYTF.

To note about this clone: The read terminates 3 residues before the CDR3 end, so the remaining end is supplied by the germline J gene. The chain is built from TRBV6-2 or TRBV6-3 and TRBJ1-5; D is unclear. Germline CDR1 MNHEY, CDR2 SVGEGT. The V and J ends lost 5 bases and 3 bases respectively, with 8 bases between them. The CDR3 is 13 residues long. The CDR3 DNA, read in part, is TGTGCCAGCAGTGATAGATCCAATCAGCCC. It is translated as CASSDRSNQP. The CDR3 in full is CASSDRSNQPQHF.

Points on this clone: The sequenced fragment ends 3 residues before the CDR3 boundary, so the rest is inferred from the germline J gene. V gene TRBV4-1 combines with J gene TRBJ1-2; D gene ambiguous. Germline-derived CDR1 and CDR2 are MGHRA and YSYEKL. This CDR3 spans 17 amino acids. Trimming pared 1 base from V and 4 bases from J, leaving 19 bases between. The CDR3 protein is CASSQVKVTATSYGYTF. CDR3 DNA (partial): TGCGCCAGCAGCCAAGTGAAAGTTACAGCAACCTCCTATGGC.

Points on this clone: Read data end 3 residues before the CDR3 end; the end is taken from the germline J gene. This chain uses TRBV7-6 with TRBJ2-7; 13 bases align to TRBD2. The V gene's germline CDR1 is SGHVS and CDR2 FNYEAQ. The CDR3 is made up of 15 amino acids. V was clipped by 5 bases and J by 1 base; unmatched bases: 2. The part of the CDR3 DNA that was read is TGTGCCAGCAGCAAGACTAGCGGGGGGTCCTACGAG. Its protein product is CASSKTSGGSYE. The CDR3 in full is CASSKTSGGSYEQYF.

For this clone: The read ends 3 residues before the CDR3 terminus; that terminus is restored from the germline J gene. The chain joins TRBV6-2 or TRBV6-3 to TRBJ1-1; D remains ambiguous. The CDR3 runs 12 residues. Trimming shortened V by 3 bases and J by 1 base, and 3 bases separated the two germline ends. From germline, CDR1 is MNHEY and CDR2 SVGEGT. The CDR3 DNA, read in part, is TGTGCCAGCAGTTATAGGAACACTGAA. Translated, it gives CASSYRNTE. The full CDR3 reads CASSYRNTEAFF.

As for this clone: The CDR3 is cut off 3 residues early in the read; its end comes from the germline J gene. This chain joins TRBV7-6 and TRBJ1-1, with D perhaps matching TRBD1 (5 bases). Germline CDR1 reads SGHVS; CDR2 reads FNYEAQ. V was clipped by 0 bases and J by 5 bases, with 16 bases between them. This CDR3 comprises 16 residues. CDR3 loop: CASSLALREGGTEAFF. The DNA read from the CDR3 is TGTGCCAGCAGCTTAGCCCTCAGGGAGGGTGGTACTGAA.

To note about this clone: The read ends 3 residues early relative to the CDR3; the germline J gene fills the gap. The chain uses TRBV19 and TRBJ1-4; 11 nucleotides line up with TRBD1. The CDR3 extends over 13 amino acids. Germline values: CDR1 LNHDA, CDR2 SQIVND (reference sequence). Germline trimming cut 7 bases from V and 7 bases from J; bases unmatched to any gene: 2. CDR3 region: CASTDRGREKLFF. The CDR3 bases that were read are TGTGCCAGTACGGACAGGGGGCGTGAAAAA. The full variable domain, completed using reference TRBV19 and TRBJ1-4, is DGGITQSPKYLFRKEGQNVTLSCEQNLNHDAMYWYRQDPGQGLRLIYYSQIVNDFQKGDIAEGYSVSREKKESFPLTVTSAQKNPTAFYLCASTDRGREKLFFGSGTQLSVL.

Remarks on this clone: Read data end 3 residues before the CDR3 end; the end is taken from the germline J gene. The chain uses TRBV9 and TRBJ2-1, with 7 bases lining up with TRBD2. Germline assignment: CDR1 SGDLS and CDR2 YYNGEE. CDR3 size: 14 residues. The V and J ends lost 2 bases and 5 bases, in that order; junction bases with no gene match: 4. The CDR3 sequence is CASSVGGENNEQFF. Partial CDR3 DNA: TGTGCCAGCAGCGTTGGGGGGGAAAACAATGAG. Filled out from reference TRBV9 and TRBJ2-1, the complete variable domain reads DSGVTQTPKHLITATGQRVTLRCSPRSGDLSVYWYQQSLDQGLQFLIQYYNGEERAKGNILERFSAQQFPDLHSELNLSSLELGDSALYFCASSVGGENNEQFFGPGTRLTVL.

Notes on this clone: From the germline J gene comes the end of the CDR3, since the read stops 3 residues before it. The chain uses TRBV11-2 and TRBJ2-3; D unclear. The germline gives CDR1 SGHAT, CDR2 FQNNGV. This CDR3 region has 13 residues. The sequenced CDR3 bases are TGTGCCAGCAGCTTTCAGGCCCATCAGCCG. Its translation: CASSFQAHQP. From start to end, the CDR3 is CASSFQAHQPQYF.

On this clone itself: The CDR3 end falls 3 residues outside the read, so it is completed with the germline J gene. This chain joins TRBV30 and TRBJ2-3; possibly TRBD2 for D (6 bases). The CDR3 sequence is 15 residues long. Looked up from germline, CDR1 is GTSNPN and CDR2 is SVGIG (reference sequence). CDR3 DNA (partial): TGTGCCTGGAGTGCAGGGACTCCCTCCCAGGAGGCG. Its protein is CAWSAGTPSQEA. The whole CDR3 sequence is CAWSAGTPSQEAQYF.

Of note for this clone: The sequenced fragment ends 3 residues before the CDR3 boundary, so the rest is inferred from the germline J gene. The rearrangement links TRBV6-1 to TRBJ1-5; 7 bases fit TRBD1. CDR1 and CDR2 (germline): MNHNS, SASEGT. CDR3 length equals 15 residues. V lost 3 bases and J lost 3; bases outside the gene matches: 5. CDR3 DNA, as far as it was read: TGTGCCAGCAGTGACGCCGGGACAGACAATCAGCCC. Protein product: CASSDAGTDNQP. From start to end, the CDR3 is CASSDAGTDNQPQHF.

In regard to this clone: The CDR3 end is not reached by the read, which stops 3 residues before it; the germline J gene fills it in. The rearrangement uses TRBV6-2 or TRBV6-3 and TRBJ1-2; 7 positions match TRBD1. CDR1 is MNHEY, CDR2 SVGEGT, per germline. V shed 5 bases and J 2 bases; nucleotides not matched to a gene: 2. The CDR3 sequence is 13 residues long. CDR3: CASSTGVNYGYTF. The sequenced part of the CDR3 DNA is TGTGCCAGCAGTACAGGGGTAAACTATGGC.

About this clone: Read sequence stops 3 residues before the CDR3 end, and the germline J gene provides the missing end. The rearrangement links TRBV20-1 to TRBJ2-5, with TRBD2 matching over 7 bases. The V gene end was trimmed by 4 bases and the J gene end by 7 bases; junction bases not matched to a gene: 9. The CDR3 spans 13 residues. The germline CDR1 and CDR2 sequences are DFQATT and SNEGSKA (reference sequence). The CDR3 sequence is CSATNWGGVTQYF. The sequenced part of the CDR3 DNA is TGCAGTGCTACCAACTGGGGGGGGGTGACC.

Concerning this clone itself: Sequencing ends 3 residues short of the CDR3 end; the germline J gene provides the rest. The V call is TRBV5-6, the J call TRBJ1-1; weak D call: TRBD1 (6 bases). CDR3 length: 15 residues. Between the trimmed V and J ends, which lost 1 base and 3 bases, there was a span of 13 bases. Germline lookup yields CDR1 SGHDT and CDR2 YYEEEE. The CDR3: CASSLSPRGHTEAFF. The CDR3 DNA, read in part, is TGTGCCAGCAGCTTGAGTCCCAGGGGCCACACTGAA.

Worth noting for this clone: With the read ending 3 residues before the CDR3 end, the germline J gene is used to fill in that end. The chain combines TRBV2 with TRBJ2-3; TRBD1 might be the D (5 bases). V was pared by 5 bases and J by 0 bases, with 6 bases between. This CDR3 region has 13 residues. Germline V gene data show CDR1 as SNHLY and CDR2 as FYNNEI. The CDR3 bases that were read are TGTGCCAGCAGTAGGGGTAGCACAGATACG. It is translated as CASSRGSTDT. The full CDR3 reads CASSRGSTDTQYF.

To note about this clone: The read ends 3 residues early relative to the CDR3; the germline J gene fills the gap. The J gene is TRBJ1-1, the V gene TRBV6-2 or TRBV6-3; no firm D call. Germline V gene lookup returns CDR1 MNHEY and CDR2 SVGEGT. The CDR3 runs to 15 residues. The V gene lost 6 bases and the J gene lost 4 bases, with 18 bases spanning the gap. Here the CDR3 reads CASSASGDDGTEAFF. The CDR3 DNA, read in part, is TGTGCCAGCAGCGCAAGCGGAGATGACGGCACTGAA.

Notes on this clone: The read terminates 3 residues ahead of where the CDR3 ends, so the germline J gene completes it. The J gene is TRBJ2-5, the V gene TRBV11-2; 7 nucleotides agree with TRBD2. Trimming cost V 0 bases and J 4 bases; bases outside gene matches: 5. CDR3 length: 15 amino acids. The germline V gene encodes CDR1 SGHAT and CDR2 FQNNGV. CDR3 protein: CASSLDLTGGETQYF. The part of the CDR3 DNA that was read is TGTGCCAGCAGCTTAGATCTAACGGGGGGAGAGACC.

As to this clone: The CDR3 end falls 3 residues outside the read, so it is completed with the germline J gene. This sequence joins TRBV7-3 and TRBJ2-3; TRBD2 is a possible D gene (6 bases). Germline CDR1 is SGHTA and CDR2 is FQGTGA. The CDR3 contains 12 residues. V lost 6 bases to trimming and J lost 5 bases, with 9 bases between them. The covered CDR3 bases are TGTGCCAGCAGTCGCGGGGAAGATACG. This gives the protein CASSRGEDT. The CDR3 as a whole reads CASSRGEDTQYF.